This T cell receptor (beta chain) was captured in a study of cytomegalovirus exposure and HLA in healthy donors. Primers included in the PCR were 60 Vbeta and 13 Jbeta primers. Measured with immunoSEQ multiplex PCR; TCRdb has only the in-frame clones, and not every one. Of under 200,000 clones listed, around 68% are singletons. Study-wide results and limits: Certain indistinguishable V segments, among them TRBV6-2 and TRBV6-3, were excluded. Looking again later, the authors saw that most CMV-associated TCR beta chains seemed HLA-restricted. Donors belonging to an Asian-associated ancestry cluster reportedly showed fewer N-insertions in productive TCRs than the roughly 680-donor mean, according to what a later analysis found. TCR beta V segments were, for the most part, productive about 87% or about 30% of the time in an earlier analysis.

Turning to this clone: The antigen is not known.

Germline loops: CDR1 SGHRS, CDR2 YFSETQ. The J segment lost 5 bases and the V segment lost 5 bases, leaving 8 bases of the junction unmatched. The CDR3 consists of 16 residues. Source material: PBMCs. The clonotype comes from a man aged 45-60 years in good health and CMV-seronegative. The chain is built from TRBV5-1 and TRBJ2-1; 12 bases map to TRBD2. CDR3 protein: CASSVRTSGVNNEQFF. The CDR3 DNA reads as TGCGCCAGCAGTGTGAGGACTAGCGGGGTTAACAATGAGCAGTTCTTC.